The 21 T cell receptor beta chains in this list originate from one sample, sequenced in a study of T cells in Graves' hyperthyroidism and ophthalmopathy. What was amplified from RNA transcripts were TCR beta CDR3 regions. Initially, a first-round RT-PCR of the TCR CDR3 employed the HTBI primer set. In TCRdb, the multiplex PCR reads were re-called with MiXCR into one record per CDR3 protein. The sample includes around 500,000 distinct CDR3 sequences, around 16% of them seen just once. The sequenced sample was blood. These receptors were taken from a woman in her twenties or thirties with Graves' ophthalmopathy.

The CDR3 loop is CASSQESPGSLNEQFF. The CDR3 DNA is TGCGCCAGCAGCCAAGAGTCCCCAGGCAGTCTCAATGAGCAGTTCTTC. The gene calls are TRBV4-1 and TRBJ2-1; D unclear. The CDR3 length is 16 residues. V lost 0 bases to trimming and J lost 6 bases, with 15 bases between them. CDR1 is MGHRA, CDR2 YSYEKL, per germline.

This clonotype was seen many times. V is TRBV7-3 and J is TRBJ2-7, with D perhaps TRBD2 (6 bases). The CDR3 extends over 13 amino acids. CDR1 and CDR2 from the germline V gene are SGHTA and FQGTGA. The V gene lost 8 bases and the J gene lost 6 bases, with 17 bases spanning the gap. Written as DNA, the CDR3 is TGTGCCAGCGCCGCGGAGGGATTGGGCGAGCAGTACTTC. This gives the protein CASAAEGLGEQYF.

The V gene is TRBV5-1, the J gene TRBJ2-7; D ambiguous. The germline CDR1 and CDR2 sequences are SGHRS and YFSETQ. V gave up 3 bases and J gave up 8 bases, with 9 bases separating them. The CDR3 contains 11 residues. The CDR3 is CASSSDLKQYF. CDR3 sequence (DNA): TGCGCCAGCAGCTCCGACTTGAAGCAGTACTTC. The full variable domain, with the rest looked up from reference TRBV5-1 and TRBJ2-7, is KAGVTQTPRYLIKTRGQQVTLSCSPISGHRSVSWYQQTPGQGLQFLFEYFSETQRNKGNFPGRFSGRQFSNSRSEMNVSTLELGDSALYLCASSSDLKQYFGPGTRLTVT.

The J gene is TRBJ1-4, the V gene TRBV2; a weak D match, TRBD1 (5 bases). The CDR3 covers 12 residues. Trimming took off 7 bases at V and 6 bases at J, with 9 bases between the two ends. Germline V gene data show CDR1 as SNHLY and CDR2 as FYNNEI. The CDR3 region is CASTRDDEKLFF. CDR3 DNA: TGTGCCAGCACCAGGGATGATGAAAAACTGTTTTTT.

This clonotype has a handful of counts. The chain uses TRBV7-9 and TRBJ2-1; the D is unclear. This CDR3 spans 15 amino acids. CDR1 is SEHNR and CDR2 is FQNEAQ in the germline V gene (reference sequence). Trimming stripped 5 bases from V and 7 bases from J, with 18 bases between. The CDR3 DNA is TGTGCCAGCAGCCCAACTCGGTCCTCCGGAAATGAGCAGTTCTTC. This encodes CASSPTRSSGNEQFF.

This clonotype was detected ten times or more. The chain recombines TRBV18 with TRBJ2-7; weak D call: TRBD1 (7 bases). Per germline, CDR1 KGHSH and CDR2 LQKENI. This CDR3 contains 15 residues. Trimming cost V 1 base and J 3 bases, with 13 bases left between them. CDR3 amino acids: CASSPQGRGDYEQYF. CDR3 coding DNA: TGTGCCAGCTCACCACAGGGCAGGGGGGACTACGAGCAGTACTTC. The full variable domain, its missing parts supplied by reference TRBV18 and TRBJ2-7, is NAGVMQNPRHLVRRRGQEARLRCSPMKGHSHVYWYRQLPEEGLKFMVYLQKENIIDESGMPKERFSAEFPKEGPSILRIQQVVRGDSAAYFCASSPQGRGDYEQYFGPGTRLTVT.

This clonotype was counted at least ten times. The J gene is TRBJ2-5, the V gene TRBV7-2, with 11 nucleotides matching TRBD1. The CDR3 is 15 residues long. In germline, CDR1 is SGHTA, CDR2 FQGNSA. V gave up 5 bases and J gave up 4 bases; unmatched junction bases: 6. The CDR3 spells CASSGDRGWGETQYF. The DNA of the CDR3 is TGTGCCAGCAGCGGGGACAGGGGGTGGGGAGAGACCCAGTACTTC.

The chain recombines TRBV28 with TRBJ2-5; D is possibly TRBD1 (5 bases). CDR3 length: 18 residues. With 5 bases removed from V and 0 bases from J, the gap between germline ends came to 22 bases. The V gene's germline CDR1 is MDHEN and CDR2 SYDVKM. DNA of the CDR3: TGTGCCAGCAGTCTAGTAGGGGTGATCTCCACATACCAAGAGACCCAGTACTTC. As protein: CASSLVGVISTYQETQYF.

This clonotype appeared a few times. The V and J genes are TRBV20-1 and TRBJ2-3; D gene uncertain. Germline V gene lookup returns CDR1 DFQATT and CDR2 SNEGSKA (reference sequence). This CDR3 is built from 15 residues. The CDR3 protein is CSSLTGSSSTDTQYF. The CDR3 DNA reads TGCAGCTCGCTCACCGGGTCCTCTAGCACAGATACGCAGTATTTT.

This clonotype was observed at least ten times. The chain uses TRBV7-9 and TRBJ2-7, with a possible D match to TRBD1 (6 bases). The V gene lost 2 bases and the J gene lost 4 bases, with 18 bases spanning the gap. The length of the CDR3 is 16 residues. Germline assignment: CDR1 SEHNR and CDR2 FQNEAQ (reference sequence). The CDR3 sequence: CASSLLPDSKRYEQYF. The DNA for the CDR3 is TGTGCCAGCAGCTTACTTCCGGACAGTAAAAGGTACGAGCAGTACTTC.

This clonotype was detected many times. CDR3 nucleotides: TGTGCCAGCAGCGTCGACAGGGCCCTGGGCACTGAAGCTTTCTTT. Its translation is CASSVDRALGTEAFF. This sequence joins TRBV7-8 and TRBJ1-1; 7 bases are a match to TRBD1. V lost 5 bases and J lost 4; bases outside the gene matches: 10. CDR1 and CDR2 from the germline V gene are SGHVS and FQNEAQ. The CDR3 spans 15 residues.

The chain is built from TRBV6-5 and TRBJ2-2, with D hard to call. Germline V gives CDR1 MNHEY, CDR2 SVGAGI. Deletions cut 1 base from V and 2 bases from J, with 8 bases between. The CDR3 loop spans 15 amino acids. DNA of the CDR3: TGTGCCAGCAGTTACTTACCCTCCAACACCGGGGAGCTGTTTTTT. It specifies CASSYLPSNTGELFF.

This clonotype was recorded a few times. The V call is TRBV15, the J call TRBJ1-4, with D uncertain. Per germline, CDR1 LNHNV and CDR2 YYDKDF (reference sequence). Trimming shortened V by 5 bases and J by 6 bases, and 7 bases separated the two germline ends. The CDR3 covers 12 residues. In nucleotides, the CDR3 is TGTGCCACCAGCTCTGAAGATGAAAAACTGTTTTTT. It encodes CATSSEDEKLFF.

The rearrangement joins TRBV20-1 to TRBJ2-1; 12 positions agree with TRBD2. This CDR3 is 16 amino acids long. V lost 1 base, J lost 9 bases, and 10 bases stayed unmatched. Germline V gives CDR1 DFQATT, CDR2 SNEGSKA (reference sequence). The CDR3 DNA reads TGCAGTGCTAGAGGCCCGACTAGCGGGAGTAGCGGTGAGCAGTTCTTC. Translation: CSARGPTSGSSGEQFF.

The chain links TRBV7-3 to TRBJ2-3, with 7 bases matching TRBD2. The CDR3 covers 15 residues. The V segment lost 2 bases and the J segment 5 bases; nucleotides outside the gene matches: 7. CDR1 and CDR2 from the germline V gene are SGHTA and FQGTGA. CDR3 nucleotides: TGTGCCAGCAGCTTAGCTGGACTAGTGGTAGATACGCAGTATTTT. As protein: CASSLAGLVVDTQYF.

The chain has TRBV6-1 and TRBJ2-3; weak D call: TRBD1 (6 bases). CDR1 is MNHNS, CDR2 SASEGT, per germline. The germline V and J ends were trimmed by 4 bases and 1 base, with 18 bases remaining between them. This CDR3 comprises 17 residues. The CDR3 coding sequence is TGTGCCAGCAGTGCCGAGGGGGTGAGGTTCGGCACAGATACGCAGTATTTT. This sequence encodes CASSAEGVRFGTDTQYF.

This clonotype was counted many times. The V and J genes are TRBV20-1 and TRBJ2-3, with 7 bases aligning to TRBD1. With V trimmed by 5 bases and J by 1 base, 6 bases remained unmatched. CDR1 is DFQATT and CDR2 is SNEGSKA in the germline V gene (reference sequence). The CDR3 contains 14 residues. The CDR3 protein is CSASTDRGTDTQYF. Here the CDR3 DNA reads TGCAGTGCTTCGACCGACAGGGGCACAGATACGCAGTATTTT.

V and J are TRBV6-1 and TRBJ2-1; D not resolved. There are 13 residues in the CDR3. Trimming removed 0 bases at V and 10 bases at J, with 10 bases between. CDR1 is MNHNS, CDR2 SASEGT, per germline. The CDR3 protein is CASSEAANSEQFF. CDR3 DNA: TGTGCCAGCAGTGAAGCTGCGAACTCCGAGCAGTTCTTC.

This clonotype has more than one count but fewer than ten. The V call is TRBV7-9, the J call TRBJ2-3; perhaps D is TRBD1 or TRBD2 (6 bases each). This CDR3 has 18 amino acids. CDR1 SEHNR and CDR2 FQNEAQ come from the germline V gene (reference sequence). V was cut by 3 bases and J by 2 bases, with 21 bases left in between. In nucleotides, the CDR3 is TGTGCCAGCAGCTTTCGGGAGCATCCACAGGGTAACACAGATACGCAGTATTTT. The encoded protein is CASSFREHPQGNTDTQYF.

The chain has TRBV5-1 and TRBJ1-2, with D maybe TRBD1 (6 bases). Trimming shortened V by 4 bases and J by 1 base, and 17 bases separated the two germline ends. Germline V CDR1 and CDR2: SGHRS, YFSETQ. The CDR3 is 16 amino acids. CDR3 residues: CASSADGRGINYGYTF. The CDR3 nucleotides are TGCGCCAGCAGCGCAGACGGGAGGGGGATTAACTATGGCTACACCTTC.

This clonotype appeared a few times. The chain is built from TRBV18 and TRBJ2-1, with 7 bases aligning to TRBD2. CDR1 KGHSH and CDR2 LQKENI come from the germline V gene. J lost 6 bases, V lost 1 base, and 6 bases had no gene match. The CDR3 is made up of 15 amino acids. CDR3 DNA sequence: TGTGCCAGCTCACCACGGGCGGGAGAAGTCAATGAGCAGTTCTTC. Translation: CASSPRAGEVNEQFF.